This record covers a single TCR beta chain. This specimen belongs to a study of blood T cells in healthy people across ages. Per germline, CDR1 MGHRA and CDR2 YSYEKL. V was clipped by 0 bases and J by 6 bases, with 14 bases between them. CDR3 length: 15 amino acids. Then a second PCR, running about 6 to 12 cycles, was carried out with a sample-barcoded 5' primer and a J-beta primer mix. Via MiXCR, TCRdb re-called the 5' RACE reads, giving one row per CDR3 protein. The sample records fewer than 2,000,000 distinct CDR3 sequences, 30% to 40% being singletons. Sequenced sample: blood. The TCR comes from a human donor in good health. The V call is TRBV4-1, the J call TRBJ1-2; a weak D match, TRBD1 (5 bases). In DNA, the CDR3 is TGCGCCAGCAGCCAAGATATCGGGGGGTATAATGGCTACACCTTC. It yields the protein CASSQDIGGYNGYTF.